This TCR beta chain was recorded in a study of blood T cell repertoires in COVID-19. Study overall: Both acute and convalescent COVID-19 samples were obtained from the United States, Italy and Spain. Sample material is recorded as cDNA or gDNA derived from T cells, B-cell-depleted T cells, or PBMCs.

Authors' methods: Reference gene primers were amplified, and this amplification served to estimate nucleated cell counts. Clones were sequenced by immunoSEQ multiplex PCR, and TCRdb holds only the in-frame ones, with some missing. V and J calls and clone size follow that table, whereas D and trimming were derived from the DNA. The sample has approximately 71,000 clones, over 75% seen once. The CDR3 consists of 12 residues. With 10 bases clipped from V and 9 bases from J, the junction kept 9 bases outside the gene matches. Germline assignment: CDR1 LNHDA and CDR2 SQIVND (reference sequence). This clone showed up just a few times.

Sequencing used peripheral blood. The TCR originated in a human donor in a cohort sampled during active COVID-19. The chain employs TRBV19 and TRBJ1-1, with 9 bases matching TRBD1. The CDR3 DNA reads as TGTGCCATCGGGACAGGGTCTTTTCAAGCTTTCTTT. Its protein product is CAIGTGSFQAFF.